The 11 T cell receptor beta chains below were found in one sample sequenced in a study of vaccination and CD4 T cells after COVID-19. As for treatment: roughly 10-day PBMC culture with coronavirus spike peptide pools or control peptides (ViraFEST assay). The study sequenced cultured CD4+ T cell DNA using the Oncomine TCR Beta short-read assay. TCRdb passed the PCR reads through MiXCR, listing each CDR3 protein once. The data show under 15,000 distinct CDR3 sequences, roughly 67% seen once. These TCRs are of unknown antigen specificity. The specimen was CD4+ T cells from blood, cultured in vitro. The receptors shown here come from a human donor who had recovered from COVID-19.

This clonotype was seen a few times. The CDR3: CASSREGGRAPHGYTF. The CDR3 DNA follows: TGTGCCAGCAGTCGGGAGGGGGGCCGGGCCCCCCATGGCTACACCTTC. The genes are TRBV12-3 or TRBV12-4 and TRBJ1-2, with a possible D match to TRBD1 (6 bases). V was clipped by 5 bases and J by 6 bases, with 22 bases between them. The CDR3 is made up of 16 amino acids.

The chain employs TRBV7-9 and TRBJ2-2; D remains unclear. The CDR3 length is 14 residues. V dropped 7 bases and J dropped 6 bases, with 15 bases sitting between them. Germline CDR1 is SEHNR and CDR2 is FQNEAQ (reference sequence). The CDR3 loop reads CASTQLSVSGELFF. The CDR3 coding sequence is TGTGCCAGCACCCAATTGAGCGTATCCGGGGAGCTGTTTTTT.

This rearrangement joins TRBV19 to TRBJ2-2; 7 nucleotides agree with TRBD2. Per germline, CDR1 LNHDA and CDR2 SQIVND (reference sequence). V lost 7 bases and J lost 7; bases outside the gene matches: 9. This CDR3 is 14 amino acids long. The DNA for the CDR3 is TGTGCCAGTAAGGGGCGGGAGTTGCACGGGGAGCTGTTTTTT. It translates to CASKGRELHGELFF.

DNA for the CDR3: TGTGCCAGCAGTGTTGGAGGTGGGGCACCCCTCCACTTT. Its translation: CASSVGGGAPLHF. V is TRBV2 and J is TRBJ1-6; D gene uncertain. Deletions cut 4 bases from V and 11 bases from J, with 12 bases between. This CDR3 has 13 residues. Germline values: CDR1 SNHLY, CDR2 FYNNEI.

The V call is TRBV5-4, the J call TRBJ1-1; D is perhaps TRBD1 (5 bases). CDR1 and CDR2 from the germline V gene are SGHNT and YYREEE (reference sequence). The CDR3 consists of 15 residues. V was shortened by 4 bases and J by 2 bases, with 15 bases between the two germline ends. The CDR3 sequence: CASSPGGVANTEAFF. The CDR3 coding sequence is TGTGCCAGCAGCCCCGGGGGTGTAGCCAACACTGAAGCTTTCTTT.

This chain uses TRBV5-1 with TRBJ1-1; D call uncertain. Germline V gene sequence: CDR1 SGHRS, CDR2 YFSETQ. CDR3 length equals 13 residues. V dropped 5 bases and J dropped 0 bases, with 8 bases sitting between them. Here the CDR3 DNA reads TGCGCCAGCAGACCGGGTGTGAACACTGAAGCTTTCTTT. Translation: CASRPGVNTEAFF.

This sequence joins TRBV21-1 and TRBJ2-7. TRBV21-1 is an annotated pseudogene. CDR3 size: 14 residues. The CDR3, as DNA: TGTGCCAGCAGCAGATCCAGGTTTACCTACGAGCAGTACTTC. As protein: CASSRSRFTYEQYF.

The chain joins TRBV2 to TRBJ2-1, with 7 positions matching TRBD2. CDR3 length: 15 residues. V lost 6 bases and J lost 4; bases outside the gene matches: 9. Looked up from germline, CDR1 is SNHLY and CDR2 is FYNNEI. Here the CDR3 DNA reads TGTGCCAGCAGCCCCGTCTGGGGGGGTTACAATGAGCAGTTCTTC. Amino acid sequence: CASSPVWGGYNEQFF.

This sequence joins TRBV2 and TRBJ1-2; no clear D. Germline lookup yields CDR1 SNHLY and CDR2 FYNNEI. Trimming cost V 8 bases and J 4 bases, with 14 bases left between them. The CDR3 extends over 13 amino acids. The CDR3 here is CASEIGMSYGYTF. CDR3 nucleotides: TGTGCCAGCGAGATAGGCATGAGCTATGGCTACACCTTC.

The chain combines TRBV5-1 with TRBJ1-1, with TRBD1 as a possible D gene (5 bases). V was shortened by 0 bases and J by 0 bases, with 9 bases between the two germline ends. The CDR3 runs 15 residues. Germline CDR1 SGHRS, CDR2 YFSETQ. CDR3 in amino acids: CASSLVLGVNTEAFF. The CDR3 DNA sequence: TGCGCCAGCAGCTTGGTTCTGGGGGTGAACACTGAAGCTTTCTTT.

The chain combines TRBV6-1 with TRBJ1-6; D call uncertain. V lost 2 bases to trimming and J lost 8 bases, with 7 bases between them. Germline V gene lookup returns CDR1 MNHNS and CDR2 SASEGT. CDR3 length: 13 amino acids. The CDR3 loop reads CASSEKRDSPLHF. CDR3 DNA: TGTGCCAGCAGTGAAAAGAGGGATTCACCCCTCCACTTT.